These T cell receptor beta chains were read from a single sample in a study of CD8 T cells in Susac syndrome. From the immunoSEQ multiplex PCR reads, TCRdb called clonotypes with MiXCR, one entry per CDR3 protein. The sample lists 55,000 to 80,000 distinct CDR3 sequences; roughly 93% were seen once. The sequenced sample was CD4+ T cells from PBMCs. The origin of the receptors is a human donor with Susac syndrome. The CDR3 runs from the conserved cysteine through the conserved F or W. A D gene is named only where the DNA matches it firmly.

j_call: TRBJ2-5
v_call: TRBV7-8
cdr3_length: 16
d_call: TRBD1
cdr3_aa: CASSLASAGGKETQYF
cdr3_nt: TGTGCCAGCAGCTTAGCTAGTGCAGGGGGCAAGGAGACCCAGTACTTC

j_call: TRBJ1-6
v_call: TRBV7-9
cdr3_length: 18
d_call: TRBD1
cdr3_aa: CASSSRPNRATGVSPLHF
cdr3_nt: TGTGCCAGCAGCTCACGGCCCAATCGGGCGACAGGGGTTTCACCCCTCCACTTT

j_call: TRBJ1-4
v_call: TRBV19
cdr3_length: 16
d_call: -
cdr3_aa: CASSSRTGLVDEKLFF
cdr3_nt: TGTGCCAGTAGTTCCCGAACAGGGTTGGTGGATGAAAAACTGTTTTTT

j_call: TRBJ2-7
v_call: TRBV20-1
cdr3_length: 15
d_call: TRBD2
cdr3_aa: CSARGGGTGQREQYF
cdr3_nt: TGCAGTGCTAGAGGCGGGGGGACGGGACAACGGGAGCAGTACTTC

j_call: TRBJ1-6
v_call: TRBV12-5
cdr3_length: 21
d_call: TRBD1
cdr3_aa: CASGFFPWTGAPSSYNSPLHF
cdr3_nt: TGTGCTAGTGGTTTTTTCCCCTGGACAGGGGCCCCGAGCTCCTATAATTCACCCCTCCACTTT

j_call: TRBJ2-7
v_call: TRBV20-1
cdr3_length: 14
d_call: -
cdr3_aa: CSARVWTSTYEQYF
cdr3_nt: TGCAGTGCTAGAGTCTGGACATCAACCTACGAGCAGTACTTC

j_call: TRBJ1-2
v_call: TRBV28
cdr3_length: 14
d_call: -
cdr3_aa: CASSSGAINYGYTF
cdr3_nt: TGTGCCAGCAGTTCAGGGGCGATTAACTATGGCTACACCTTC

j_call: TRBJ2-7
v_call: TRBV3-1
cdr3_length: 13
d_call: -
cdr3_aa: CASSQEPRREQYF
cdr3_nt: TGTGCCAGCAGCCAAGAACCCCGGCGCGAGCAGTACTTC

j_call: TRBJ2-1
v_call: TRBV19
cdr3_length: 11
d_call: -
cdr3_aa: CASSTGGEQFF
cdr3_nt: TGTGCCAGTAGTACTGGTGGTGAGCAGTTCTTC

j_call: TRBJ2-7
v_call: TRBV7-3
cdr3_length: 13
d_call: -
cdr3_aa: CASSSSGVHEQYF
cdr3_nt: TGTGCCAGCAGCTCGTCAGGAGTCCACGAGCAGTACTTC

j_call: TRBJ1-5
v_call: TRBV19
cdr3_length: 14
d_call: -
cdr3_aa: CASQTGQYNQPQHF
cdr3_nt: TGTGCCTCCCAGACCGGACAGTACAATCAGCCCCAGCATTTT

j_call: TRBJ1-5
v_call: TRBV20-1
cdr3_length: 14
d_call: -
cdr3_aa: CSAEVGLLNQPQHF
cdr3_nt: TGCAGTGCTGAGGTTGGGCTGTTGAATCAGCCCCAGCATTTT

j_call: TRBJ1-2
v_call: TRBV12-3/TRBV12-4
cdr3_length: 14
d_call: -
cdr3_aa: CASSGGAGNYGYTF
cdr3_nt: TGTGCCAGCAGTGGAGGCGCGGGGAACTATGGCTACACCTTC

j_call: TRBJ2-7
v_call: TRBV18
cdr3_length: 15
d_call: -
cdr3_aa: CASSLLDSAPYEQYF
cdr3_nt: TGTGCCAGCTCACTCTTAGACAGCGCACCCTACGAGCAGTACTTC

j_call: TRBJ2-7
v_call: TRBV18
cdr3_length: 15
d_call: -
cdr3_aa: CASSPMGVSPYEQYF
cdr3_nt: TGTGCCAGCTCACCTATGGGGGTGTCACCCTACGAGCAGTACTTC

j_call: TRBJ1-4
v_call: TRBV20-1
cdr3_length: 13
d_call: -
cdr3_aa: CSARETLGEKLFF
cdr3_nt: TGCAGTGCTAGAGAGACTCTGGGCGAAAAACTGTTTTTT

j_call: TRBJ2-2
v_call: TRBV6-5
cdr3_length: 15
d_call: -
cdr3_aa: CASSYSSGSFGELFF
cdr3_nt: TGTGCCAGCAGTTACTCTTCAGGGTCCTTCGGGGAGCTGTTTTTT